The 21 T cell receptor beta chains presented below share a single source sample, sequenced in a study of T-cell reconstitution after alpha-beta-depleted transplantation in children. Preparing the TCRbeta library involved the use of unique molecular identifiers. Each CDR3 protein is one row after TCRdb ran MiXCR on the PCR reads. The sample comprises some 200,000 distinct CDR3 sequences, approximately 8% of which are singletons, and 35% rests with the top ten. This specimen consisted of PBMCs, mostly from graft donor cells, obtained 360 days after TCRalphabeta/CD19-depleted stem cell transplant. All receptors come from a male patient between 2 and 15 years old who had a stem cell transplant for acute myeloid leukemia, so the T cells may come from the graft donor.

This clonotype occurred many times. The chain employs TRBV10-3 and TRBJ2-5; D is unresolved. Deletions cut 0 bases from V and 5 bases from J, with 10 bases between. Germline V gives CDR1 ENHRY, CDR2 SYGVKD. The CDR3 is made up of 14 amino acids. The CDR3 sequence: CAISESWKSETQYF. The CDR3 DNA is TGTGCCATCAGTGAGTCTTGGAAAAGTGAGACCCAGTACTTC.

V is TRBV12-3 or TRBV12-4 and J is TRBJ2-5; 9 bases agree with TRBD1. The CDR3 extends over 16 amino acids. V shed 5 bases, J shed 5 bases, and the junction held 12 bases outside the gene matches. CDR3 protein: CASSLGDRAGGETQYF. CDR3 DNA sequence: TGTGCCAGCAGTCTTGGGGACAGGGCTGGGGGGGAGACCCAGTACTTC.

The table lists this clonotype with a few counts. The V and J genes are TRBV4-1 and TRBJ2-5; a weak D match, TRBD1 (6 bases). CDR1 and CDR2 from the germline V gene are MGHRA and YSYEKL. V lost 5 bases and J 4 bases, leaving 17 bases between the germline ends. The CDR3 is 15 residues long. The CDR3: CASSITGTRLETQYF. CDR3 bases: TGCGCCAGCAGCATTACCGGGACACGTCTAGAGACCCAGTACTTC.

The chain employs TRBV5-1 and TRBJ2-1; 9 nucleotides line up with TRBD1. V was clipped by 2 bases and J by 9 bases; unmatched bases: 36. The CDR3 sequence is 24 residues long. Germline V gene sequence: CDR1 SGHRS, CDR2 YFSETQ. The CDR3 DNA follows: TGCGCCAGCAGCTTTCCATCCGACAGGGACAGGGAAACATTTTTTACCATGCAGAGGGGTGAGCAGTTCTTC. This translates into CASSFPSDRDRETFFTMQRGEQFF.

The chain combines TRBV9 with TRBJ2-1, with 12 bases identical to TRBD2. Trimming removed 1 base from V and 8 bases from J; junction bases left unmatched: 1. CDR3 size: 14 residues. The germline V gene encodes CDR1 SGDLS and CDR2 YYNGEE. The chain's CDR3 is CASSVRTSGDEQFF. DNA of the CDR3: TGTGCCAGCAGCGTACGGACTAGCGGGGATGAGCAGTTCTTC.

This clonotype was counted many times. As DNA, the CDR3 is TGTGCCAGCAGTTTGTCTTCTGGGGCCAACGTCCTGACTTTC. Translation gives CASSLSSGANVLTF. The chain is built from TRBV12-3 or TRBV12-4 and TRBJ2-6; unclear D gene. The CDR3 has 14 amino acids. Trimming removed 3 bases from V and 1 base from J, with 4 bases in between.

The chain recombines TRBV28 with TRBJ2-6; 8 bases line up with TRBD1. This CDR3 has 19 amino acids. The germline V gene encodes CDR1 MDHEN and CDR2 SYDVKM. The V segment lost 0 bases and the J segment 0 bases; nucleotides outside the gene matches: 7. The CDR3 is CASSLWDRVLHSGANVLTF. In nucleotides, the CDR3 is TGTGCCAGCAGTTTATGGGACAGGGTTTTACACTCTGGGGCCAACGTCCTGACTTTC.

This clonotype was found many times. The V gene is TRBV9, the J gene TRBJ2-7, with 8 bases lining up with TRBD1. The J segment lost 1 base and the V segment lost 3 bases, leaving 6 bases of the junction unmatched. The CDR3 is made up of 15 amino acids. Germline-derived CDR1 and CDR2 are SGDLS and YYNGEE. The CDR3 spells CASSAGTGISYEQYF. The CDR3 coding sequence is TGTGCCAGCAGCGCTGGGACAGGTATTTCCTACGAGCAGTACTTC.

This clonotype was seen many times. This chain connects TRBV12-3 or TRBV12-4 to TRBJ2-1; TRBD2 agrees at 11 bases. The CDR3 contains 15 residues. After removal of 10 bases from V and 2 bases from J, the junction contained 7 bases not matched to a gene. The CDR3 DNA is TGTGCCACCACCCTAGCGGGGGGTACCTACAATGAGCAGTTCTTC. It yields the protein CATTLAGGTYNEQFF.

This clonotype showed up just once. This sequence joins TRBV7-6 and TRBJ2-1, with 8 bases that match TRBD2. This CDR3 contains 21 residues. Germline trimming cut 3 bases from V and 2 bases from J; bases unmatched to any gene: 21. The germline gives CDR1 SGHVS, CDR2 FNYEAQ. The CDR3 here is CASSLGGRTSRLVSPYNEQFF. Here the CDR3 DNA reads TGTGCCAGCAGCTTGGGGGGGCGGACTAGCAGGCTCGTGAGCCCCTACAATGAGCAGTTCTTC.

V gene TRBV24-1 combines with J gene TRBJ2-1, with D unclear. V shed 1 base and J shed 7 bases, with 1 base lying between them. CDR1 KGHDR and CDR2 SFDVKD come from the germline V gene. The CDR3 sequence is 11 residues long. In DNA form, the CDR3 reads TGTGCCACCAGTGATTTAAATGAGCAGTTCTTC. It translates to CATSDLNEQFF.

There are a few counts of this clonotype. The chain recombines TRBV12-3 or TRBV12-4 with TRBJ1-2; possible D gene TRBD1, 5 bases. The length of the CDR3 is 13 residues. Trimming stripped 4 bases from V and 6 bases from J, with 12 bases between. The CDR3: CASSSGRGHGYTF. As DNA, the CDR3 is TGTGCCAGCAGTTCAGGGAGGGGCCATGGCTACACCTTC.

This clonotype was recorded many times. The chain employs TRBV7-3 and TRBJ2-3, with 16 bases matching TRBD2. Germline CDR1 reads SGHTA; CDR2 reads FQGTGA. V trimming: 5 bases; J trimming: 1 base; junction bases outside the gene matches: 6. The CDR3 loop spans 18 amino acids. The chain's CDR3 is CASSTGTSGRAGTDTQYF. DNA of the CDR3: TGTGCCAGCAGCACCGGGACTAGCGGGAGGGCCGGCACAGATACGCAGTATTTT.

In its sample, this clonotype was seen a few times. The chain has TRBV5-1 and TRBJ2-3, with 11 bases identical to TRBD2. The CDR3 is 20 residues long. Per the germline V gene, CDR1 is SGHRS and CDR2 is YFSETQ. Trimming cost V 1 base and J 2 bases; bases outside gene matches: 15. The CDR3, as DNA: TGCGCCAGCAGCTTGCCCCCCGGTGCTAGCGGGAGGACCACCACAGATACGCAGTATTTT. Amino acid sequence: CASSLPPGASGRTTTDTQYF. Filled out from reference TRBV5-1 and TRBJ2-3, the complete variable domain reads KAGVTQTPRYLIKTRGQQVTLSCSPISGHRSVSWYQQTPGQGLQFLFEYFSETQRNKGNFPGRFSGRQFSNSRSEMNVSTLELGDSALYLCASSLPPGASGRTTTDTQYFGPGTRLTVL.

This chain joins TRBV14 and TRBJ2-1; perhaps D is TRBD1 or TRBD2 (5 bases each). The CDR3 totals 14 residues. The V end was cut by 5 bases, the J end by 6 bases, with 14 bases between. CDR1 SGHDN and CDR2 FVKESK come from the germline V gene. CDR3 coding DNA: TGTGCCAGCAGCTTTACAGGAGGTGGCAATGAGCAGTTCTTC. Translated, it gives CASSFTGGGNEQFF.

The table lists this clonotype with a few counts. The rearrangement links TRBV6-5 to TRBJ1-1; 7 positions match TRBD1. CDR1 is MNHEY and CDR2 is SVGAGI in the germline V gene. The ends lost 6 bases at V and 0 bases at J; junction bases unmatched: 10. CDR3 length: 16 residues. CDR3 sequence reads: CASSQGVGGLNTEAFF. CDR3 sequence (DNA): TGTGCCAGCAGCCAGGGGGTAGGGGGACTGAACACTGAAGCTTTCTTT.

Ten or more counts support this clonotype. The genes are TRBV20-1 and TRBJ2-2; no clear D gene. The CDR3 covers 13 residues. V gave up 3 bases and J gave up 0 bases, with 5 bases separating them. Germline V gene data show CDR1 as DFQATT and CDR2 as SNEGSKA (reference sequence). In nucleotides, the CDR3 is TGCAGTGCTAGGGAGCCGAACACCGGGGAGCTGTTTTTT. Its protein product is CSAREPNTGELFF.

This clonotype appeared a few times. The V and J genes are TRBV29-1 and TRBJ1-2; TRBD1 agrees at 7 bases. The junction had 10 bases not matched to a gene; V was cut back by 3 bases and J by 9 bases. Germline V gene lookup returns CDR1 SQVTM and CDR2 ANQGSEA. The CDR3 covers 13 residues. The CDR3 DNA reads as TGCAGCGTTGAGCCAGGGGGTCAGAAGAGCTACACCTTC. Translating gives CSVEPGGQKSYTF. The full variable domain, completed using reference TRBV29-1 and TRBJ1-2, is SAVISQKPSRDICQRGTSLTIQCQVDSQVTMMFWYRQQPGQSLTLIATANQGSEATYESGFVIDKFPISRPNLTFSTLTVSNMSPEDSSIYLCSVEPGGQKSYTFGSGTRLTVV.

This clonotype was seen more than once but under ten times. The chain combines TRBV27 with TRBJ2-4; TRBD2 aligns across 8 bases. CDR3 length: 15 amino acids. CDR1 and CDR2 (germline): MNHEY, SMNVEV (reference sequence). J was trimmed by 0 bases and V by 5 bases; bases with no gene match: 3. The CDR3 here is CASSLAGGAKNIQYF. CDR3 DNA: TGTGCCAGCAGTCTCGCGGGGGGAGCCAAAAACATTCAGTACTTC.

The table lists this clonotype with many counts. This sequence joins TRBV29-1 and TRBJ2-3; unclear D gene. The CDR3 spans 13 residues. The V end was cut by 6 bases, the J end by 6 bases, with 16 bases between. CDR1 is SQVTM and CDR2 is ANQGSEA in the germline V gene. This CDR3 reads CSVIGPPGDTQYF. The DNA of the CDR3 is TGCAGCGTCATTGGACCCCCCGGGGATACGCAGTATTTT.

The genes are TRBV7-8 and TRBJ2-1; 10 bases fit TRBD2. The length of the CDR3 is 16 residues. CDR1 and CDR2 from the germline V gene are SGHVS and FQNEAQ. With V trimmed by 5 bases and J by 5 bases, 9 bases remained unmatched. Here the CDR3 DNA reads TGTGCCAGCAGCCCCTGGACTAGCGGCCCCGACAATGAGCAGTTCTTC. Its protein is CASSPWTSGPDNEQFF. Variable domain in full (rest from reference TRBV7-8 and TRBJ2-1): GAGVSQSPRYKVAKRGQDVALRCDPISGHVSLFWYQQALGQGPEFLTYFQNEAQLDKSGLPSDRFFAERPEGSVSTLKIQRTQQEDSAVYLCASSPWTSGPDNEQFFGPGTRLTVL.